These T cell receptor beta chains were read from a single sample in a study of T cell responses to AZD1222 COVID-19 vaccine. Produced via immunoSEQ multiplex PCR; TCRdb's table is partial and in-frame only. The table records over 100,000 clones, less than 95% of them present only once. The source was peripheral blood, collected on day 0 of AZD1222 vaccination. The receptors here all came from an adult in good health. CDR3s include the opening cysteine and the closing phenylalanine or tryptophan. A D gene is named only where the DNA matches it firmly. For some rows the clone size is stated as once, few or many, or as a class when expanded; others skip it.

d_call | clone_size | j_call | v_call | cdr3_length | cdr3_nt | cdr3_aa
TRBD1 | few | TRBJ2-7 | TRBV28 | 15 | TGTGCCAGCAGTTCGTGGACAGGGAATTCCTACGAGCAGTACTTC | CASSSWTGNSYEQYF
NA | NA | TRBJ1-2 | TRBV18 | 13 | TGTGCCAGCTCGATCCAGGATACTTATGGCTACACCTTC | CASSIQDTYGYTF
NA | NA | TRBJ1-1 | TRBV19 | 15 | TGTGCCAGTAGTATGGGGGGCTGGGGCAACACTGAAGCTTTCTTT | CASSMGGWGNTEAFF
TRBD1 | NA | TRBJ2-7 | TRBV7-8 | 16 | TGTGCCAGCAGCTCTCGAGCAAGGGGGCGCAGCTACGAGCAGTACTTC | CASSSRARGRSYEQYF
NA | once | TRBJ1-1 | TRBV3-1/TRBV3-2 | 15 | TGTGCCAGCAGCCAAGATGTAGCCGGGAACACTGAAGCTTTCTTT | CASSQDVAGNTEAFF
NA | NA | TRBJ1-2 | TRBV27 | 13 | TGTGCCAGCAGTTTTCAAGGGACTCGCGGCTACACCTTC | CASSFQGTRGYTF
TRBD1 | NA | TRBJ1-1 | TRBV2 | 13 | TGTGCCAGCAGTGAAGTACAGGGGACTGAAGCTTTCTTT | CASSEVQGTEAFF
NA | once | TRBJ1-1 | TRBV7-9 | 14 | TGTGCCAGCAGCTTAGAGACAGGGAACACTGAAGCTTTCTTT | CASSLETGNTEAFF
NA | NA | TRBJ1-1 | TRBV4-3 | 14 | TGCGCCAGCAGCCAAGCAGGGGCGGACACTGAAGCTTTCTTT | CASSQAGADTEAFF
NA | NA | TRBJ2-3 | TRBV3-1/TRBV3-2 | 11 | TGTGCCAGCAGTCGACAGTATACGCAGTATTTT | CASSRQYTQYF
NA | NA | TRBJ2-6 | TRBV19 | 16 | TGTGCCAGTAGTGAGACACAGGGATCAGGGGCCAACGTCCTGACTTTC | CASSETQGSGANVLTF
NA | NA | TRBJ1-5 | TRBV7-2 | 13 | TGTGCCAGCAGCATAACGATCTTGAAGCCCCAGCATTTT | CASSITILKPQHF
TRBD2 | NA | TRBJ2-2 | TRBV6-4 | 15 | TGTGCCAGCAGTGACTCTAGCGGGGACACCGGGGAGCTGTTTTTT | CASSDSSGDTGELFF
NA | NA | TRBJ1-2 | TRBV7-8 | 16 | TGTGCCAGCAGCTTATACAGGCAGGGTTATCAATATGGCTACACCTTC | CASSLYRQGYQYGYTF
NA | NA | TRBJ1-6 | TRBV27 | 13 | TGTGCCAGCAGTTTACAGGGGTACTCACCCCTCCACTTT | CASSLQGYSPLHF
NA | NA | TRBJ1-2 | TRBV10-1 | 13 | TGCGCCAGCAGCGAGGGCCAGAACTATGGCTACACCTTC | CASSEGQNYGYTF
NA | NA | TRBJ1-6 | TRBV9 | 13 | TGTGCCAGCAGCGCGACAGTGAGGTCACCCCTCCACTTT | CASSATVRSPLHF
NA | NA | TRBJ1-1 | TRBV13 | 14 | TGTGCCAGCAGCTTAGATAGGGGGAACACTGAAGCTTTCTTT | CASSLDRGNTEAFF
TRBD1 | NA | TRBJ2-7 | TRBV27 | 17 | TGTGCCAGCAGTCCATCTCCCGGGACAGGGTCAAGCTACGAGCAGTACTTC | CASSPSPGTGSSYEQYF
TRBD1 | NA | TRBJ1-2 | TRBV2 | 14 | TGTGCCAGCAGGAGATTGGGACAGGTCTATGGCTACACCTTC | CASRRLGQVYGYTF
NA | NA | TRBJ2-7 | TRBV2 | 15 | TGTGCCAGCAGTGTGACGGGACTGCTGGTGGGCGAGCAGTACTTC | CASSVTGLLVGEQYF
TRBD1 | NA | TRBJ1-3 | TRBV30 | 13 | TGTGCCTGGACGGACAGGTCTGGAAACACCATATATTTT | CAWTDRSGNTIYF
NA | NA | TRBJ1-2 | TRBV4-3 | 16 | TGCGCCAGCAGCCAAGCCTCCGGGGGGAGGGGCTATGGCTACACCTTC | CASSQASGGRGYGYTF
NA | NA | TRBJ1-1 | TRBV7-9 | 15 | TGTGCCAGCCATAGACGGGGCGGAGGGAACACTGAAGCTTTCTTT | CASHRRGGGNTEAFF
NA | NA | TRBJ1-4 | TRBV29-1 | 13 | TGCAGCGTTGTGGACAGCTATAATGAAAAACTGTTTTTT | CSVVDSYNEKLFF
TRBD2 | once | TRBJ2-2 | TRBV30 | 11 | TGTGCCTGGGCTAGCGGTGAGGAGCTGTTTTTT | CAWASGEELFF
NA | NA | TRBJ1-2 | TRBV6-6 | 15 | TGTGCCAGCAGGTCATCGGACATGGTAGACTATGGCTACACCTTC | CASRSSDMVDYGYTF
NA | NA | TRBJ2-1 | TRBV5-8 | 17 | TGTGCCAGCAGCTTGGCCGAAGGGACGCCGACCTACAATGAGCAGTTCTTC | CASSLAEGTPTYNEQFF
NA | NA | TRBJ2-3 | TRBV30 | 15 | TGTGCCTGGAGTTTACAGGGAGTAAATACAGATACGCAGTATTTT | CAWSLQGVNTDTQYF
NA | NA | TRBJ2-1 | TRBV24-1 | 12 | TGTGCCACCAGTGACTCATCCGATGAGCAGTTCTTC | CATSDSSDEQFF
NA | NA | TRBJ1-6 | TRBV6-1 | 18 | TGTGCCAGCAGTGAAGTTATAAAATCTTGGGACACTAATTCACCCCTCCACTTT | CASSEVIKSWDTNSPLHF
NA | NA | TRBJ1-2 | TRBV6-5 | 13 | TGTGCCAGCAAGGTCTTGGGTTTCTATGGCTACACCTTC | CASKVLGFYGYTF
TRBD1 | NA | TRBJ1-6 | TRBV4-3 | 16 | TGCGCCAGCAGCCAAGATCTAGGACAGGGGTATTCACCCCTCCACTTT | CASSQDLGQGYSPLHF
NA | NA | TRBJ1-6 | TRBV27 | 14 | TGTGCCAGCAGTTTACGAGGGACCGCTTCACCCCTCCACTTT | CASSLRGTASPLHF
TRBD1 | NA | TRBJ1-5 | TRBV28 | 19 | TGTGCCAGCAAAGCGTCACCGGGACAGGGGCAAATGGGGGATCAGCCCCAGCATTTT | CASKASPGQGQMGDQPQHF
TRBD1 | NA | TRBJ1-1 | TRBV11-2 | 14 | TGTGCCAGCAGTGTAATACAGGGGGCGACTGAAGCTTTCTTT | CASSVIQGATEAFF
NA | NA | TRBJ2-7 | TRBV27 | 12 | TGTGCCACCAGGGAGGTGCCCTACGAGCAGTACTTC | CATREVPYEQYF
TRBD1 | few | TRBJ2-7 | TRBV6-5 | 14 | TGTGCCAGCAGTTACTCCGGGACAGGGTACGAGCAGTACTTC | CASSYSGTGYEQYF
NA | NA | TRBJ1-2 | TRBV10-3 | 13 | TGTGCCATCAGTGAAGGACAGAACTATGGCTACACCTTC | CAISEGQNYGYTF
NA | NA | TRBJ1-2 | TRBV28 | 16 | TGTGCCAGCATCTCCTTACTGGGGGGGCCCCTAGTAGGCTACACCTTC | CASISLLGGPLVGYTF
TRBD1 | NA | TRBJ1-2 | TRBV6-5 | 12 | TGTGCCAGCAGTCTCGACAGGGTTGGCTACACCTTC | CASSLDRVGYTF
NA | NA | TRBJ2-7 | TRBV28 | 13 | TGTGCCAGCAGTTTAATGGGGAGCTACGAGCAGTACTTC | CASSLMGSYEQYF
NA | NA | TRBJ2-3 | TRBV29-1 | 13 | TGCAGCGTTGGACAGACGTACACAGATACGCAGTATTTT | CSVGQTYTDTQYF
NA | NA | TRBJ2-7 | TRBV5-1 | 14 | TGCGCCAGCTTTACGGGTTCGGGCTCCTACGAGCAGTACTTC | CASFTGSGSYEQYF
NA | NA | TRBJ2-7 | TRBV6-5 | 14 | TGTGCCAGCTTTGGGGGCGGGTCAACCTACGAGCAGTACTTC | CASFGGGSTYEQYF
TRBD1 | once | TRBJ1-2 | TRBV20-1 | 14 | TGCAGTGCTAGTTCTGGACAGGGTGTCTATGGCTACACCTTC | CSASSGQGVYGYTF
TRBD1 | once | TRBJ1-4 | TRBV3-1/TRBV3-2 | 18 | TGTGCCAGCAGCCAAGATCCACAGGGGGCGAAGACTAATGAAAAACTGTTTTTT | CASSQDPQGAKTNEKLFF
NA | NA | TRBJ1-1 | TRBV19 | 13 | TGTGCCAGTAGTGGAGGGGGGGGCACTGAAGCTTTCTTT | CASSGGGGTEAFF
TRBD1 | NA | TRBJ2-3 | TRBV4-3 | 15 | TGCGCCAGCAGCCAAGAGGGACAGGGAACAGATACGCAGTATTTT | CASSQEGQGTDTQYF
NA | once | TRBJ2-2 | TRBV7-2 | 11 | TGTGCCAGCAGTTCCCGGGGGGAGCTGTTTTTT | CASSSRGELFF
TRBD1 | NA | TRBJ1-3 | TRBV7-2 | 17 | TGTGCCAGCAGCTTAGAGGGGACAGGATTCTCTGGAAACACCATATATTTT | CASSLEGTGFSGNTIYF
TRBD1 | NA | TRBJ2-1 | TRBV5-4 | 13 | TGTGCCAGCAGGGCCGGGACAGAGAAGGGGCAGTTCTTC | CASRAGTEKGQFF